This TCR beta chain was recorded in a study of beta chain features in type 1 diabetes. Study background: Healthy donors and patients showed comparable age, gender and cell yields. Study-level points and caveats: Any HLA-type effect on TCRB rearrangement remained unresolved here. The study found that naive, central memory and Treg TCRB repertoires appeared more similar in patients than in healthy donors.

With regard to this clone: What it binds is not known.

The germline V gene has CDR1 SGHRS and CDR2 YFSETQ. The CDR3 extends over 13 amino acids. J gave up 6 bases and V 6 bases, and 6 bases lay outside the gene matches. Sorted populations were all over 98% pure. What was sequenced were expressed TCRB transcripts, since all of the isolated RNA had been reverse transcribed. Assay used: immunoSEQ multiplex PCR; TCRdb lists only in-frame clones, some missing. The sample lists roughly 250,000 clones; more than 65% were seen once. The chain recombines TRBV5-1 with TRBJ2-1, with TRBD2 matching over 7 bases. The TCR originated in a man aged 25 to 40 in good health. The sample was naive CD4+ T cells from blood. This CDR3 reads CASTPLAGNEQFF. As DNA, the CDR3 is TGCGCCAGCACCCCCTTAGCGGGCAATGAGCAGTTCTTC. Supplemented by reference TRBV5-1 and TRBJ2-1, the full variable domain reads KAGVTQTPRYLIKTRGQQVTLSCSPISGHRSVSWYQQTPGQGLQFLFEYFSETQRNKGNFPGRFSGRQFSNSRSEMNVSTLELGDSALYLCASTPLAGNEQFFGPGTRLTVL.